This T cell receptor beta chain stems from a study of T cells in Graves' hyperthyroidism and ophthalmopathy. Study outcomes and limitations: Most thyroid clonotypes with frequency above 0.001 were detected in blood.

Thyroid ultrasound, orbital computed tomography, clinical symptoms, and serum thyroxine and TRAb underpinned diagnoses. The sample holds a few counts of this clonotype. Its antigen is unidentified. Amplification yielded TCR beta CDR3 regions, with RNA transcripts as the source. RT-PCR in the first round (using the HTBI primer set) targeted the TCR CDR3. Each CDR3 protein gets one entry after TCRdb re-called the multiplex PCR reads with MiXCR. The sample shows about 500,000 distinct CDR3 sequences, 46% of them seen only once. Sample: peripheral blood or thyroid tissue (not recorded which). This sequence originates from an adult woman with Graves' disease, either hyperthyroidism or ophthalmopathy (not recorded which).

This chain's CDR3 is CSARSRTVNSPLHF. For the CDR3, the DNA is TGCAGTGCTAGATCGAGGACAGTTAATTCACCCCTCCACTTT. The V and J genes are TRBV20-1 and TRBJ1-6; D might be TRBD1 (6 bases). Trimming cost V 2 bases and J 6 bases, with 11 bases left between them. The germline V gene has CDR1 DFQATT and CDR2 SNEGSKA (reference sequence). CDR3 size: 14 residues.